This entry lists 15 T cell receptor beta chains sequenced from one sample in a study of blood T cell repertoires in COVID-19. Repertoires were generated with immunoSEQ multiplex PCR, while TCRdb's copy carries only in-frame clones and drops some. The data contain a few hundred thousand clones, about 85% of them singletons. The source material was peripheral blood. Every receptor here comes from a human donor with COVID-19, enrolled during active disease. The donor label of this sample is uncertain.

The chain has TRBV11-2 and TRBJ2-1, with D unresolved. Per germline, CDR1 SGHAT and CDR2 FQNNGV. This CDR3 spans 14 amino acids. The V end lost 1 base, the J end lost 4 bases, and 8 bases lay between the germline ends. CDR3 bases: TGTGCCAGCAGCTTAGTGGCCCAATACAATGAGCAGTTCTTC. It translates to CASSLVAQYNEQFF.

V and J are TRBV5-1 and TRBJ2-3, with D unresolved. Germline CDR1 is SGHRS and CDR2 is YFSETQ. V lost 4 bases and J lost 7, with 16 bases in between. CDR3 length: 14 amino acids. Written as DNA, the CDR3 is TGCGCCAGCAGCCCAGAACCCGACTTCAATACGCAGTATTTT. Translated: CASSPEPDFNTQYF.

The chain links TRBV29-1 to TRBJ1-5; D is unresolved. V shed 4 bases and J shed 5 bases, with 12 bases lying between them. In germline, CDR1 is SQVTM, CDR2 ANQGSEA. The CDR3 length is 13 residues. The DNA of the CDR3 is TGCAGCGTTGGAGGTGGTATCGATCAGCCCCAGCATTTT. It encodes CSVGGGIDQPQHF.

The V and J genes are TRBV27 and TRBJ2-7; 9 bases line up with TRBD1. The V and J ends lost 6 bases and 6 bases, in that order; junction bases with no gene match: 6. The germline V gene encodes CDR1 MNHEY and CDR2 SMNVEV (reference sequence). This CDR3 is 13 amino acids long. CDR3 loop: CASRSTGGREQYF. In DNA, the CDR3 is TGTGCCAGCAGGTCGACAGGGGGTCGCGAGCAGTACTTC.

This clone was observed a handful of times. This chain links TRBV7-2 with TRBJ2-2; 11 positions match TRBD2. This CDR3 is 15 amino acids long. V was clipped by 6 bases and J by 7 bases; unmatched bases: 7. Germline CDR1 is SGHTA and CDR2 is FQGNSA. The CDR3 here is CASRVAGGPIGELFF. The CDR3 nucleotides read TGTGCCAGCAGGGTAGCGGGAGGGCCCATCGGGGAGCTGTTTTTT. The full variable domain, its missing parts supplied by reference TRBV7-2 and TRBJ2-2, is GAGVSQSPSNKVTEKGKDVELRCDPISGHTALYWYRQSLGQGLEFLIYFQGNSAPDKSGLPSDRFSAERTGGSVSTLTIQRTQQEDSAVYLCASRVAGGPIGELFFGEGSRLTVL.

This clone came up once. CDR3 sequence (DNA): TGTGCCTGGAGTCCGGGGGTAGCGGGGGGTTACTCCTACGAGCAGTACTTC. Translating gives CAWSPGVAGGYSYEQYF. J is TRBJ2-7 and V is TRBV30; 10 bases align to TRBD2. The J segment lost 0 bases and the V segment lost 2 bases, leaving 10 bases of the junction unmatched. Germline V gives CDR1 GTSNPN, CDR2 SVGIG (reference sequence). The CDR3 length is 17 residues.

The V gene is TRBV5-4, the J gene TRBJ2-1; TRBD2 matches at 8 bases. Germline trimming cut 0 bases from V and 10 bases from J; bases unmatched to any gene: 9. The length of the CDR3 is 15 residues. Germline V gene sequence: CDR1 SGHNT, CDR2 YYREEE (reference sequence). The CDR3, as DNA: TGTGCCAGCAGCTTGGGTGCGGGAGGCCCGGGGGAGCAGTTCTTC. Encoded protein: CASSLGAGGPGEQFF.

The chain has TRBV2 and TRBJ2-7; a weak D match, TRBD1 (7 bases). The germline CDR1 and CDR2 sequences are SNHLY and FYNNEI. This CDR3 has 12 amino acids. Trimming left V 8 bases short and J 4 bases short, with 12 bases between. This CDR3 reads CASGGTVYEQYF. CDR3 in DNA: TGTGCCAGCGGGGGGACAGTTTACGAGCAGTACTTC. Using reference TRBV2 and TRBJ2-7 for the parts outside the CDR3, the full variable domain is EPEVTQTPSHQVTQMGQEVILRCVPISNHLYFYWYRQILGQKVEFLVSFYNNEISEKSEIFDDQFSVERPDGSNFTLKIRSTKLEDSAMYFCASGGTVYEQYFGPGTRLTVT.

This clone was seen a single time. The rearrangement joins TRBV19 to TRBJ2-7; 8 bases map to TRBD1. Trimming removed 2 bases from V and 0 bases from J; junction bases left unmatched: 3. The germline V gene encodes CDR1 LNHDA and CDR2 SQIVND (reference sequence). This CDR3 comprises 15 residues. The CDR3 DNA reads TGTGCCAGTAGTATATTACAGGGGGTCTCCTACGAGCAGTACTTC. This gives the protein CASSILQGVSYEQYF. Based on the CDR3 plus reference TRBV19 and TRBJ2-7, the full variable domain is DGGITQSPKYLFRKEGQNVTLSCEQNLNHDAMYWYRQDPGQGLRLIYYSQIVNDFQKGDIAEGYSVSREKKESFPLTVTSAQKNPTAFYLCASSILQGVSYEQYFGPGTRLTVT.

The chain recombines TRBV3-1 (or the pseudogene TRBV3-2) with TRBJ1-2; D is uncertain. Between the trimmed V and J ends, which lost 0 bases and 4 bases, there was a span of 12 bases. Germline V CDR1 and CDR2: LGHDT, YNNKEL (reference sequence). The CDR3 sequence is 15 residues long. CDR3 bases: TGTGCCAGCAGCCAAGAACCGACTGGCGGCTATGGCTACACCTTC. Residues: CASSQEPTGGYGYTF.

The genes are TRBV10-3 and TRBJ2-5; 8 bases fit TRBD1. The CDR3 has 17 residues. The V and J ends lost 4 bases and 2 bases, in that order; junction bases with no gene match: 12. The germline V gene encodes CDR1 ENHRY and CDR2 SYGVKD. The CDR3 DNA reads as TGTGCCATCAGTGGAAATTCAGGCAGGGGGCTACAAGAGACCCAGTACTTC. As protein: CAISGNSGRGLQETQYF.

The chain combines TRBV7-6 with TRBJ2-7; TRBD1 might be the D (6 bases). Germline CDR1 SGHVS, CDR2 FNYEAQ. The CDR3 is made up of 13 amino acids. The ends were cut back, 4 bases at V and 7 bases at J, with 14 bases in the middle. The CDR3 nucleotides read TGTGCCAGCAGCTCACAAACAGGGCGGGAGCAGTACTTC. It encodes CASSSQTGREQYF.

The chain recombines TRBV6-4 with TRBJ2-3, with TRBD2 matching over 14 bases. The CDR3 totals 16 residues. CDR1 is MRHNA, CDR2 SNTAGT, per germline. With V trimmed by 5 bases and J by 4 bases, 5 bases remained unmatched. The CDR3: CASSRGTSGSSDTQYF. CDR3 coding DNA: TGTGCCAGCAGTCGAGGGACTAGCGGGAGTTCAGATACGCAGTATTTT.

Concerning this clone: At one end, the junction sequence differs from germline, possibly due to a read error. The chain couples TRBV7-7 to TRBJ2-1; 9 bases align to TRBD2. Germline values: CDR1 SSHAT, CDR2 FNYEAQ (reference sequence). This CDR3 spans 15 amino acids. The CDR3 reads CASSKRASGIDEQFF. DNA of the CDR3: TGTGCTAGCAGCAAAAGGGCTAGCGGGATTGATGAGCAGTTCTTC.

A few counts support this clone. The V and J genes are TRBV19 and TRBJ1-1, with TRBD1 as a possible D gene (6 bases). Germline CDR1 reads LNHDA; CDR2 reads SQIVND (reference sequence). V was shortened by 5 bases and J by 1 base, with 11 bases between the two germline ends. The length of the CDR3 is 14 residues. CDR3 sequence: CASSWGGQNTEAFF. Here the CDR3 DNA reads TGTGCCAGTAGTTGGGGGGGGCAGAACACTGAAGCTTTCTTT. Drawing the rest from reference TRBV19 and TRBJ1-1, the complete variable domain is DGGITQSPKYLFRKEGQNVTLSCEQNLNHDAMYWYRQDPGQGLRLIYYSQIVNDFQKGDIAEGYSVSREKKESFPLTVTSAQKNPTAFYLCASSWGGQNTEAFFGQGTRLTVV.